Each of the 9 T cell receptor beta chains below was sequenced from the same sample in a study of stem cell transplantation in POMP-related autoinflammatory disease. Sequenced by immunoSEQ multiplex PCR; TCRdb stores in-frame clones only, minus some. The profile covers approximately 23,000 clones, with more than 75% appearing a single time and approximately 2.3% taken by the ten largest. The sample here was CD4+ T cells from PBMCs, taken before stem cell transplantation. Receptors were obtained from a human donor with POMP-related autoinflammation and immune dysregulation (PRAID).

This chain links TRBV7-9 with TRBJ2-2, with a weak D call TRBD1 (5 bases). Trimming pared 0 bases from V and 6 bases from J, leaving 11 bases between. The CDR3 totals 15 residues. Germline CDR1 is SEHNR and CDR2 is FQNEAQ (reference sequence). The CDR3 spells CASSLAKGSAGELFF. In DNA form, the CDR3 reads TGTGCCAGCAGCTTAGCGAAGGGGTCGGCCGGGGAGCTGTTTTTT. Full variable domain (outside the CDR3, taken from reference TRBV7-9 and TRBJ2-2): DTGVSQNPRHKITKRGQNVTFRCDPISEHNRLYWYRQTLGQGPEFLTYFQNEAQLEKSRLLSDRFSAERPKGSFSTLEIQRTEQGDSAMYLCASSLAKGSAGELFFGEGSRLTVL.

V and J are TRBV6-1 and TRBJ1-5; D remains ambiguous. Per the germline V gene, CDR1 is MNHNS and CDR2 is SASEGT. The CDR3 extends over 13 amino acids. V dropped 1 base and J dropped 11 bases, with 12 bases sitting between them. In DNA form, the CDR3 reads TGTGCCAGCAGTGAAGTCGGGCGGGAATCCCAGCATTTT. Its translation: CASSEVGRESQHF.

The gene calls are TRBV19 and TRBJ1-2; D uncertain. Germline-derived CDR1 and CDR2 are LNHDA and SQIVND (reference sequence). This CDR3 contains 15 residues. Trimming cost V 1 base and J 8 bases, with 17 bases left between them. Here the CDR3 DNA reads TGTGCCAGTAGTATAGCCGGACCGGTCGGTATGGGCTACACCTTC. It codes for CASSIAGPVGMGYTF.

The V gene is TRBV18, the J gene TRBJ1-4, with 7 nucleotides matching TRBD1. J lost 1 base, V lost 3 bases, and 8 bases had no gene match. CDR3 length: 17 amino acids. Germline CDR1 is KGHSH and CDR2 is LQKENI. The CDR3 coding sequence is TGTGCCAGCTCACCGAACAGGGGATCTGGAACTAATGAAAAACTGTTTTTT. It specifies CASSPNRGSGTNEKLFF.

The CDR3 protein is CASRGTNLITDTQYF. The CDR3 DNA sequence: TGTGCCAGCAGAGGTACTAACTTGATCACAGATACGCAGTATTTT. V gene TRBV6-1 combines with J gene TRBJ2-3, with no clear D. Germline loops: CDR1 MNHNS, CDR2 SASEGT. This CDR3 is 15 amino acids long. V was clipped by 6 bases and J by 2 bases, with 15 bases between them.

V gene TRBV15 combines with J gene TRBJ1-5, with D tentatively TRBD1 (6 bases). Germline V gene data show CDR1 as LNHNV and CDR2 as YYDKDF (reference sequence). This CDR3 is 17 amino acids long. V lost 3 bases, J lost 3 bases, and 18 bases lay in between. This CDR3 reads CATSSPKGYRANQPQHF. The CDR3 DNA sequence: TGTGCCACCAGCAGTCCCAAGGGGTACAGGGCCAATCAGCCCCAGCATTTT.

This chain connects TRBV5-1 to TRBJ2-2, with TRBD2 matching over 10 bases. The junction had 4 bases not matched to a gene; V was cut back by 4 bases and J by 1 base. This CDR3 contains 16 residues. Per germline, CDR1 SGHRS and CDR2 YFSETQ. The CDR3 is CASSQRTSGNTGELFF. In DNA, the CDR3 is TGCGCCAGCAGCCAACGGACTAGCGGGAACACCGGGGAGCTGTTTTTT. The full variable domain, its missing parts supplied by reference TRBV5-1 and TRBJ2-2, is KAGVTQTPRYLIKTRGQQVTLSCSPISGHRSVSWYQQTPGQGLQFLFEYFSETQRNKGNFPGRFSGRQFSNSRSEMNVSTLELGDSALYLCASSQRTSGNTGELFFGEGSRLTVL.

The genes are TRBV5-1 and TRBJ1-1, with 7 bases matching TRBD1. Germline values: CDR1 SGHRS, CDR2 YFSETQ. The ends lost 3 bases at V and 3 bases at J; junction bases unmatched: 5. There are 14 residues in the CDR3. The CDR3 sequence is CASSSPDRDTEAFF. The CDR3 region has the DNA TGCGCCAGCAGCTCACCAGACAGGGACACTGAAGCTTTCTTT.

CDR3 DNA sequence: TGTGCCAGCCGGGACAGGGCCTACGAGCAGTACTTC. The encoded protein is CASRDRAYEQYF. The chain is built from TRBV6-5 and TRBJ2-7, with TRBD1 matching over 9 bases. The CDR3 consists of 12 residues. Looked up from germline, CDR1 is MNHEY and CDR2 is SVGAGI. V lost 8 bases, J lost 2 bases, and 1 base stayed unmatched.